The clone carrying this TCR beta chain showed up just once. As yet, its antigen is unknown. At one end, the junction sequence differs from germline, possibly due to a read error. TCRbeta libraries were built with three rounds of nested PCR, modified from ARM-PCR. MiXCR was run by TCRdb on the multiplex PCR reads, yielding one entry per CDR3 protein. The sample lists 75,000 to 100,000 distinct CDR3 sequences; approximately 65% were seen once. This sample's RNA came from whole unsorted tissue. These data are taken from a study of tumor and adjacent non-tumor tissue in lung cancer. Study in general: Each sample yielded a few million productive TCRbeta reads on average.

Germline assignment: CDR1 LGHNA and CDR2 YNFKEQ. The CDR3 loop spans 15 amino acids. Study-level results: Normal lung showed higher cumulative top 100 clone frequency than tumor. Significantly higher TCR diversity was found in tumor than normal lung.

This TCR derives from a man in his sixties with non-small cell lung cancer. Material: lung tumor tissue. The chain combines TRBV4-2 with TRBJ2-1; 7 nucleotides align to TRBD2. DNA for the CDR3: TGTGCCAGCAGGCAAGAGGTAGCGGGCCACAACGAGCAGTTCTTC. It yields the protein CASRQEVAGHNEQFF.